In this sample, the clone carrying this T cell receptor beta chain turned up many times. Arm-PCR with iRepertoire HTBI primers amplified the CDR3 regions for these TCR beta libraries. TCRdb re-called the multiplex PCR reads through MiXCR, storing one row per CDR3 protein. The sample has 200,000 to 250,000 distinct CDR3 sequences, 20% to 25% seen once. This sample is part of a study of regulatory T cells in long-lasting Graves disease. The sample's time point: newly diagnosed GD, antithyroid drugs for less than 3 months. Researchers made the TCR library from RNA that was extracted from PBMCs. CDR1 is SQVTM and CDR2 is ANQGSEA in the germline V gene. Between the trimmed V and J ends, which lost 6 bases and 8 bases, there was a span of 17 bases. This CDR3 is 13 amino acids long.

The chain has TRBV29-1 and TRBJ2-1; D not resolved. The sequences come from peripheral blood mononuclear cells (PBMCs), collected at new diagnosis, from a patient treated with antithyroid drugs. The receptor comes from a female donor with Graves disease. CDR3 protein: CSVQGRVIDEQFF. As DNA, the CDR3 is TGCAGCGTCCAAGGCCGGGTTATAGATGAGCAGTTCTTC.